The subject of this entry is one TCR beta chain. This specimen comes from a study of blood T cell repertoires in COVID-19. Background on the study: Samples taken during acute and convalescent COVID-19 were collected in the United States, Italy and Spain.

The V and J ends lost 8 bases and 4 bases respectively, with 9 bases between them. The CDR3 is made up of 12 amino acids. Germline CDR1 reads SNHLY; CDR2 reads FYNNEI. Adults between about 18 and 89 years of age took part from 24 US areas. Recovered status in Cohort 3 required two negative PCRs, clearance, or symptom resolution. Clones were sequenced by immunoSEQ multiplex PCR, and TCRdb holds only the in-frame ones, with some missing. The sample lists around 230,000 clones, roughly four fifths occurring once. Specimen: PBMCs or T cells enriched from blood (not recorded which). The chain joins TRBV2 to TRBJ1-5, with D possibly matching TRBD1 (6 bases). The sequence came from a middle-aged man who had recovered from COVID-19. CDR3 DNA: TGTGCCAGCGGACAGAATAATCAGCCCCAGCATTTT. Translating it yields CASGQNNQPQHF.